This T cell receptor beta chain came from a study of Graves' ophthalmopathy and Graves' hyperthyroidism (dated by TCRdb to 2017 to 2018). A note on the overall study: Peripheral blood was collected at initial diagnosis, before any treatment. The study used signatures of the TCR beta repertoire to tell Graves' ophthalmopathy apart from Graves' hyperthyroidism and to predict which patients would progress to ophthalmopathy. In total, 135 blood samples were TCR-sequenced: 40 to 45 ophthalmopathy, under 85 hyperthyroidism and about 17 hyperthyroidism-to-ophthalmopathy patients. To explore V-J signatures that separate ophthalmopathy from hyperthyroidism, a discovery set of about 96 patients was enrolled, consisting of approximately 45 with ophthalmopathy and around 57 with stable hyperthyroidism. An independent validation cohort was composed of fewer than 20 hyperthyroidism patients and about 16 patients who later progressed from hyperthyroidism to ophthalmopathy. In about six hyperthyroidism patients, the T-cell repertoire of thyroid tissue was compared with the T-cell repertoire of blood. Following sampling, methimazole starting at 30 mg daily was administered to hyperthyroidism patients, and high-dose intravenous methylprednisolone was administered to ophthalmopathy patients. The approximately 100 discovery patients were randomly divided into training and test sets at a 7:3 ratio. What the research found in general, with its limitations: Ophthalmopathy was separated from stable hyperthyroidism by the 13-signature model with more than 85% sensitivity and 81% to 83% specificity in cross-validation and with 80%/75% in the test set. In validation, the model predicted ophthalmopathy progression with about 70% sensitivity and 72.22% specificity; some 13 predicted patients were CT-confirmed with GO in a median of 6.5 months. No statistical method was used to predetermine the sample size, and group allocation was not hidden from the investigators. Most expanded thyroid clonotypes with a frequency above 0.001 also appeared in blood, which suggests that blood repertoires may reflect the immune response in the thyroid.

Deletion took 2 bases off V and 4 bases off J, with a span of 11 bases between the germline ends. The germline V gene yields SGHTA for CDR1 and FQGNSA for CDR2. The CDR3 numbers 15 residues from cysteine through phenylalanine. The only DNA kept is the CDR3, 45 bases in frame from the first base. Patients with ophthalmopathy had moderately to severely active disease, with a Clinical Activity Score of 3 or more, a NOSPECS grade of 4 or more, and a disease duration of less than 3 months. Patients with other autoimmune diseases, uncontrolled infections, pregnancy or lactation were excluded from the study. Diagnosis relied on clinical symptoms, serum thyroxine, TRAb, thyroid ultrasound and orbital computed tomography. Ficoll-Paque density gradient centrifugation was used to isolate PBMCs from approximately 10 ml of fresh peripheral blood. Total RNA was extracted with Trizol reagent and quality-checked on an Agilent 2100 Bioanalyzer.

There are many counts of this clonotype. Its target antigen remains unknown. Base qualities are not provided; no much larger clone lies one nucleotide away. TCR beta CDR3 regions were amplified from RNA transcripts for repertoire sequencing. The first round was an RT-PCR using HTBI primers with the Qiagen OneStep RT-PCR kit, and this first round was followed by a second-round multiplex PCR, then size selection and purification. Libraries were sequenced paired-end with 100 bp reads on an Illumina HiSeq2000. In the authors' own workflow: SOAPnuke was used to process the reads, removing any read that contained adapters or uncalled bases, had a mean Phred below 15, or lacked an exact match to the constant primer or identifier. COPE v1.2.5 was used to merge the high-quality paired reads. Clonotypes were defined as unique nucleotide sequences and were aligned to IMGT TRB V, D and J references using MiTCR v1.1. Only V-J combinations with frequency above 0.0001 were analysed, covering approximately 99% of repertoires. A TCR clonal expansion and chaos score per V-J combination was defined as the ratio of F50 clonal expansion to chaos observed in the TCRdist matrix. Welch's t-statistics and random forest were used to narrow the features down to about a dozen V-J combinations, which were then fed into a naive Bayes classifier. The similarity between thyroid and blood repertoires was quantified using the Morisita-Horn index. TCRdb passed the public sequencing reads through fastp at Q25 and MiXCR, retaining productive beta sequences. Rows merge per CDR3 protein into single entries with the most common DNA and genes. TCRdb assigned the V and J calls; the authors' analysis was not used. Present in this sample are some 160,000 distinct CDR3 sequences, roughly 36% of which were seen just once. The ten most abundant clones make up about 9.5% of the sample.

The origin of this receptor is a man younger than 40 with Graves' ophthalmopathy. Donor details come from another sample of the same person, matched by shared clones. The sequenced sample was peripheral blood. This receptor chain uses TRBV7-2 and TRBJ2-2, with the D segment identity uncertain. The DNA sequence is as follows: TGTGCCAGCAGCTTAAGGAGCTGGAGCACCGGGGAGCTGTTTTTT. This encodes CASSLRSWSTGELFF. Joined to the reference TRBV7-2 and TRBJ2-2 proteins, this CDR3 gives the full variable domain: GAGVSQSPSNKVTEKGKDVELRCDPISGHTALYWYRQSLGQGLEFLIYFQGNSAPDKSGLPSDRFSAERTGGSVSTLTIQRTQQEDSAVYLCASSLRSWSTGELFFGEGSRLTVL.